Listed below are T cell receptor beta chains from one sample, sequenced in a study of blood T cells in healthy people across ages. TCRdb processed the 5' RACE reads anew with MiXCR; each CDR3 protein has one entry. The sample holds 1,100,000 or so distinct CDR3 sequences, 45% seen once. The source material was blood. The receptors come from a woman aged 60-75 years in good health. CDR3s include the opening cysteine and the closing phenylalanine or tryptophan. D genes are given only for firm matches. Size is stated for part of the rows, as once, few or many counts, or as a class when the clone is expanded.

clone_size,j_call,d_call,v_call,cdr3_nt,cdr3_aa
-,TRBJ1-5,TRBD1,TRBV9,TGTGCCAGCAGCGTAGAGGACAGGGGGCAGCCCCAGCATTTT,CASSVEDRGQPQHF
-,TRBJ2-7,-,TRBV9,TGTGCCAGCAGCCCTTCTGAGGGACTTAATGCCTACGAGCAGTACTTC,CASSPSEGLNAYEQYF
-,TRBJ1-2,-,TRBV6-5,TGTGCCAGCAGTAACGACTATGGCTACACCTTC,CASSNDYGYTF
-,TRBJ2-7,TRBD1,TRBV2,TGTGCCAGCAGCCGGACAGGGGACCACGAGCAGTACTTC,CASSRTGDHEQYF
few,TRBJ2-7,-,TRBV27,TGTGCCAGCAGGGGGTTGGAGGGGGACGAGCAGTACTTC,CASRGLEGDEQYF
-,TRBJ2-1,TRBD2,TRBV6-1,TGTGCCAGCAGTGAATCCTCGGGACTAGTATCAAGGCAGTTCTTC,CASSESSGLVSRQFF
-,TRBJ2-7,-,TRBV20-1,TGCAGTGCTTCACCGTCGGAGGCGCGGGAGCAGTACTTC,CSASPSEAREQYF
-,TRBJ2-7,-,TRBV6-2/TRBV6-3,TGTGCCAGCAGTTTTGGACTAACTTCCGAGCAGTACTTC,CASSFGLTSEQYF
-,TRBJ2-1,-,TRBV4-1,TGCGCCAGCAGCCAAACCACGCTGACCCCATGGGTACTGTTCTTC,CASSQTTLTPWVLFF
-,TRBJ2-4,TRBD1,TRBV5-1,TGCGCCAGCAGCTCGTCCCCTACAGGGGAAAACATTCAGTACTTC,CASSSSPTGENIQYF
-,TRBJ2-5,TRBD1,TRBV3-1,TGTGCCAGCAGCCAAGGTTTTCAGGGGGCTGGAGAGACCCAGTACTTC,CASSQGFQGAGETQYF
-,TRBJ2-7,TRBD2,TRBV7-2,TGTGCCAGCAGCTTACAACGACTAGCGGGCCACGAGCAGTACTTC,CASSLQRLAGHEQYF
-,TRBJ2-1,TRBD2,TRBV7-9,TGTGCCAGCAGCGGTAGTAGCGGGAGGTTTAATGAGCAGTTCTTC,CASSGSSGRFNEQFF
-,TRBJ2-3,-,TRBV12-3/TRBV12-4,TGTGCCAGCACCAAGCGGGTGACTAGTGCGTCCATACGCACAGATACGCAGTATTTT,CASTKRVTSASIRTDTQYF
-,TRBJ1-2,-,TRBV6-1,TGTGCCAGCAGTGAATCATGGTCACGGGGCTACACCTTC,CASSESWSRGYTF
few,TRBJ2-5,-,TRBV29-1,TGCAGCGTTACCCCCCTCGCAGGGATGGGGGAGACCCAGTACTTC,CSVTPLAGMGETQYF
-,TRBJ2-7,TRBD2,TRBV6-1,TGTGCCAGCAGGGACAGCGGGACTAGCGGGAGGCTCTACGAGCAGTACTTC,CASRDSGTSGRLYEQYF
-,TRBJ2-5,TRBD1,TRBV7-2,TGTGCCAGCAGCTCCCAACAGGGGCGGCGGGAGACCCAGTACTTC,CASSSQQGRRETQYF
few,TRBJ2-1,-,TRBV3-1,TGTGCCAGCAGCCAAGGGGGTGGTAGCTCCTACAATGAGCAGTTCTTC,CASSQGGGSSYNEQFF
-,TRBJ1-1,-,TRBV29-1,TGCAGCGTTGAAGGGGGCGCCTACGGATGGGGCACTGAAGCTTTCTTT,CSVEGGAYGWGTEAFF
-,TRBJ1-4,-,TRBV6-2/TRBV6-3,TGTGCCAGCAGTTCCCGGGGATATAATGAAAAACTGTTTTTT,CASSSRGYNEKLFF
-,TRBJ2-7,TRBD2,TRBV27,TGTGCCAGCAGTGACTCGGGACTAGCGATGGGCTACGAGCAGTACTTC,CASSDSGLAMGYEQYF
few,TRBJ2-1,TRBD2,TRBV5-1,TGCGCCAGCAGCTTGGTGATAGCGGGAGATTCCTACAATGAGCAGTTCTTC,CASSLVIAGDSYNEQFF
-,TRBJ2-7,-,TRBV28,TGTGCCAGCAGTTTGGGGAGACAAAACACCTACGAGCAGTACTTC,CASSLGRQNTYEQYF
-,TRBJ1-1,-,TRBV12-3/TRBV12-4,TGTGCCAGCAGCTTCAGGGGCGTGGGCACTGAAGCTTTCTTT,CASSFRGVGTEAFF
-,TRBJ2-7,-,TRBV2,TGTGCCAGCAGTGAGGGCAGGGTCACCCGAAGGACGTGGTACGAGCAGTACTTC,CASSEGRVTRRTWYEQYF
once,TRBJ2-1,TRBD2,TRBV6-2/TRBV6-3,TGTGCCAGCAGTTACCCGCAGGGTAGCGGGACACGGAGCTCCTACAATGAGCAGTTCTTC,CASSYPQGSGTRSSYNEQFF
-,TRBJ2-1,TRBD2,TRBV7-9,TGTGCCAGCAGCCTTAGCGGGAGTCCCTACAATGAGCAGTTCTTC,CASSLSGSPYNEQFF
once,TRBJ2-7,TRBD1,TRBV12-3/TRBV12-4,TGTGCCAGCAGTTTACCCACAGGGGGCCGGGACGAGCAGTACTTC,CASSLPTGGRDEQYF
-,TRBJ2-3,-,TRBV2,TGTGCCAGCACCTACAGTGGAGATACGCAGTATTTT,CASTYSGDTQYF
-,TRBJ2-3,TRBD1,TRBV12-3/TRBV12-4,TGTGCCAGCAGTCAACAGGGGGCCGTGGAGTATTTT,CASSQQGAVEYF
few,TRBJ2-1,-,TRBV20-1,TGCAGCGCCTGGGGGCAGCGGGACAATGAGCAGTTCTTC,CSAWGQRDNEQFF
-,TRBJ1-2,-,TRBV27,TGTGCCAGCAGTTTCACAGGGTACGATGGCTACACCTTC,CASSFTGYDGYTF
-,TRBJ2-1,-,TRBV20-1,TGCAGTGCCGGGGAGTCCCAGACCAACTCCTACAATGAGCAGTTCTTC,CSAGESQTNSYNEQFF
-,TRBJ2-7,-,TRBV27,TGTGCCAGCAACCATCGGGACTCCGAGCAGTACTTC,CASNHRDSEQYF
-,TRBJ2-3,-,TRBV5-1,TGCGCCAGCAGCTTGGAGTCTATTCCCACAGATACGCAGTATTTT,CASSLESIPTDTQYF
many,TRBJ2-7,TRBD2,TRBV24-1,TGTGCCACCAGTGATGGGACTAGCGGGAGACTTGGCACCCACGAGCAGTACTTC,CATSDGTSGRLGTHEQYF
few,TRBJ1-1,-,TRBV20-1,TGCAGTGCCCTTTACTTAGGGGGACGTGAAGCTTTCTTT,CSALYLGGREAFF
once,TRBJ2-3,-,TRBV9,TGTGCCAGCAGCGGAGGACTCGGCGACACAGATACGCAGTATTTT,CASSGGLGDTDTQYF
-,TRBJ1-4,TRBD1,TRBV6-1,TGTGCCAGCAGAAGGGACAGACGTCGGGATGAGAAACTGTTTTTT,CASRRDRRRDEKLFF
few,TRBJ2-5,TRBD2,TRBV6-5,TGTGCCAGCAGCGCAGCGGGAGGGCCTTATGAGACCCAGTACTTC,CASSAAGGPYETQYF
-,TRBJ2-1,TRBD1,TRBV7-9,TGTGCCAGCAGCTTAGGGCTGGGACAGTCCTACAATGAGCAGTTCTTC,CASSLGLGQSYNEQFF
-,TRBJ2-3,TRBD2,TRBV27,TGTGCCAGCAGTTTGCCACCGAGCGGGGGCACAGATACGCAGTATTTT,CASSLPPSGGTDTQYF
few,TRBJ2-2,-,TRBV7-9,TGTGCCAGCAGCGGCCACACTATTGGTGCCGGGGAGCTGTTTTTT,CASSGHTIGAGELFF
-,TRBJ2-1,TRBD2,TRBV5-1,TGCGCCAGCAGCTTGGCGCTAGCGGGAGGGAGCCTGAATGAGCAGTTCTTC,CASSLALAGGSLNEQFF
few,TRBJ2-5,-,TRBV6-1,TGTGCCAGCAGTGAATCTGGCAGGGCTGAGACCCAGTACTTC,CASSESGRAETQYF
-,TRBJ1-2,TRBD1,TRBV10-3,TGTACCATCAGCCGGGACAGGGGGCAGCTAGTCTATGGCTACACCTTC,CTISRDRGQLVYGYTF
few,TRBJ2-7,-,TRBV9,TGTGCCAGCAGCCTTACCGGTTCGGGGCTCTACGAGCAGTACTTC,CASSLTGSGLYEQYF
few,TRBJ2-1,-,TRBV12-5,TGTGCTAGTGGTTTGGTTACCGGGAGTTCGGGCAATGAGCAGTTCTTC,CASGLVTGSSGNEQFF
few,TRBJ2-3,-,TRBV2,TGTGCCAGGAGACTAGGCGCCGCGCAGTATTTT,CARRLGAAQYF
-,TRBJ2-3,-,TRBV27,TGTGCCAGCAGTTTCGTCAGGGGTATCACGGATACGCAGTATTTT,CASSFVRGITDTQYF
many,TRBJ2-1,-,TRBV5-1,TGCGCCAGCAGCTTAGGGAACAGAGCCAATGAGCAGTTCTTC,CASSLGNRANEQFF
few,TRBJ2-4,TRBD2,TRBV20-1,TGCAGTGCTACCGGGACTAGCGGGAGGCAGCAGTACTTC,CSATGTSGRQQYF